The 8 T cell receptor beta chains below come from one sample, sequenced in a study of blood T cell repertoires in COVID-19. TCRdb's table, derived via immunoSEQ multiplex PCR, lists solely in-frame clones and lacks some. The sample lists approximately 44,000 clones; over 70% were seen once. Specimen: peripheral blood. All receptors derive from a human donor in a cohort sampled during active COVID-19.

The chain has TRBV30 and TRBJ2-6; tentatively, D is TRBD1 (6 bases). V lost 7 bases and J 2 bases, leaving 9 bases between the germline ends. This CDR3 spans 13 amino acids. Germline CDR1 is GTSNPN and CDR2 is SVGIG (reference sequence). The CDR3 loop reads CALNRAGANVLTF. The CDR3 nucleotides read TGTGCCTTAAACAGGGCTGGGGCCAACGTCCTGACTTTC.

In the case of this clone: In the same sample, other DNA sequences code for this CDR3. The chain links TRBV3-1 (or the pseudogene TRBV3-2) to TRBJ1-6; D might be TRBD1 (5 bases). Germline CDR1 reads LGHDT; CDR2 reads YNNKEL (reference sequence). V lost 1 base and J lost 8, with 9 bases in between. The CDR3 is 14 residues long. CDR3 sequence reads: CASSQVTGYSPLHF. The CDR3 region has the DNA TGTGCCAGCAGCCAAGTCACAGGCTATTCACCCCTCCACTTT.

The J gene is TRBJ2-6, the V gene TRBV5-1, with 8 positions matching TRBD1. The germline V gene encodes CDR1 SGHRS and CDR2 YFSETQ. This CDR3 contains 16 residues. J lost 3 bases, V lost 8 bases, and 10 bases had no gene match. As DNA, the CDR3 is TGCGCCAGTCGGACAGGGACAGGTGGTGGGGCCAACGTCCTGACTTTC. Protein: CASRTGTGGGANVLTF.

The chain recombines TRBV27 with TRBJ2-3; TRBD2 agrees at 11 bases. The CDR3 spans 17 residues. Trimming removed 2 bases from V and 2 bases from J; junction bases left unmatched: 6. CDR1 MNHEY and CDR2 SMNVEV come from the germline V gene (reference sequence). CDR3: CASSLGLAGGITDTQYF. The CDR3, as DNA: TGTGCCAGCAGTTTAGGGTTAGCGGGGGGGATCACAGATACGCAGTATTTT.

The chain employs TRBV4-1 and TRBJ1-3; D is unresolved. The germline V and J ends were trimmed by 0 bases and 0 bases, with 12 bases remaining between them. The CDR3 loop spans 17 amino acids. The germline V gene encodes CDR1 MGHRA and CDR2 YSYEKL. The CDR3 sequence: CASSQDAEGNSGNTIYF. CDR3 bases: TGCGCCAGCAGCCAAGATGCCGAGGGTAACTCTGGAAACACCATATATTTT.

The DNA of the CDR3 is TGTGCCAGCAGTTCGCTACTAGAGTCGGAGCAGTTCTTC. Protein sequence: CASSSLLESEQFF. This chain links TRBV12-3 or TRBV12-4 with TRBJ2-1; D may be TRBD2 (5 bases). V was pared by 4 bases and J by 10 bases, with 14 bases between. The CDR3 is made up of 13 amino acids.

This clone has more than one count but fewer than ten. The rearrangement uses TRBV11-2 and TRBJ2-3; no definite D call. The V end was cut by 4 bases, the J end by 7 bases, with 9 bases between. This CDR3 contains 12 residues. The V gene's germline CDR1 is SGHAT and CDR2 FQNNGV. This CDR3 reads CASSSFVNTQYF. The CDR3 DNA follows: TGTGCCAGCAGCTCCTTCGTTAATACGCAGTATTTT.

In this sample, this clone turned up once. CDR3 loop: CASSFNSGSSYEQYF. The DNA of the CDR3 is TGTGCCAGCAGCTTTAATAGCGGGTCTTCCTACGAGCAGTACTTC. This chain uses TRBV5-4 with TRBJ2-7, with 7 bases lining up with TRBD2. The V gene's germline CDR1 is SGHNT and CDR2 YYREEE (reference sequence). V gave up 2 bases and J gave up 1 base; unmatched junction bases: 6. The length of the CDR3 is 15 residues.